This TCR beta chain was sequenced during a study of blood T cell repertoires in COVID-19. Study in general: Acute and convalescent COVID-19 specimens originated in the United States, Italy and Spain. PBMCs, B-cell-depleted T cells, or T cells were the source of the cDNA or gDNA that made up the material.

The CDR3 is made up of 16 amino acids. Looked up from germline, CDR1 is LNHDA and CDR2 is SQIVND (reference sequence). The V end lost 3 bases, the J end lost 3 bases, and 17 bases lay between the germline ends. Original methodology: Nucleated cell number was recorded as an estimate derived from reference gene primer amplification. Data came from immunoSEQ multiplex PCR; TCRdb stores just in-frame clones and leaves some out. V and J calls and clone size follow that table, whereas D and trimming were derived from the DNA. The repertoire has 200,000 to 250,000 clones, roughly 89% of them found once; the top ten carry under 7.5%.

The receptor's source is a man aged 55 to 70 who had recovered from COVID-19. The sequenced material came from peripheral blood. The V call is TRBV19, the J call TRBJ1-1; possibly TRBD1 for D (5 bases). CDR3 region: CASSMLRGSGYTEAFF. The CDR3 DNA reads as TGTGCCAGTAGTATGTTAAGGGGATCGGGTTACACTGAAGCTTTCTTT.